This TCR beta chain was profiled in a study of cytomegalovirus exposure and HLA in healthy donors. Whole-study results and caveats: Prior analysis indicated that the majority of TCR beta V segments exhibited productivity approximately 87% or approximately 30% of the time. For most subjects, TCR beta sequences were reported to predict HLA-A and HLA-B alleles with accuracy. A later analysis reported that several of the most significant clusters appeared to be linked to common viral pathogens, among them Epstein-Barr virus.

The V gene's germline CDR1 is MGHRA and CDR2 YSYEKL. This CDR3 has 13 residues. The ends were cut back, 4 bases at V and 12 bases at J, with 15 bases in the middle. This clone occurred a few times. The antigen is undetermined. PCR employed 60 Vbeta and 13 Jbeta primers. The method was immunoSEQ multiplex PCR; TCRdb's version includes in-frame clones alone and lacks a portion of them. This table has 170,000 or so clones, about 79% appearing once. Donors showed nominal health when sampled, although they likely had unrecorded immune exposures. J is TRBJ1-4 and V is TRBV4-1; D ambiguous. The specimen was PBMCs. The sequence came from a man in his forties or fifties in good health and CMV-seropositive. The CDR3 DNA reads as TGCGCCAGCAGCCTTGCTGATAGGGAGGAACTGTTTTTT. Protein: CASSLADREELFF.